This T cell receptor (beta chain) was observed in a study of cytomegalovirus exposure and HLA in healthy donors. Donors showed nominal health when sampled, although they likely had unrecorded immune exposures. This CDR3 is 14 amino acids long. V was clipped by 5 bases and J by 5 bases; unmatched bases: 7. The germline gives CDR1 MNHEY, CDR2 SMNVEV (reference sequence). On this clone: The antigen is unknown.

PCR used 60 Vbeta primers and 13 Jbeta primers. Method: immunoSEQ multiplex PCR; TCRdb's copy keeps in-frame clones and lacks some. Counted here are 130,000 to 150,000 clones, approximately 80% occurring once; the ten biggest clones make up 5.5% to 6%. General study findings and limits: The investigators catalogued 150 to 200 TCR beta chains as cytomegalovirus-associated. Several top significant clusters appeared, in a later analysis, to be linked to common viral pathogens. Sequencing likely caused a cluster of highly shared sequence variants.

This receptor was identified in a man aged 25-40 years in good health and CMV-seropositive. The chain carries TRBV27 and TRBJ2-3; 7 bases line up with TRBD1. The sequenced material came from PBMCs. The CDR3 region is CASSPRQGKDTQYF. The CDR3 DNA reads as TGTGCCAGCAGTCCGCGACAGGGAAAAGATACGCAGTATTTT.